The entry below gives a single T cell receptor beta chain sequence along with its context. Its antigen is as yet unknown. With 6 bases removed from V and 5 bases from J, the gap between germline ends came to 17 bases. The length of the CDR3 is 14 residues. Germline V gives CDR1 MNHNS, CDR2 SASEGT. This entry comes from a study of T cells in Graves' hyperthyroidism and ophthalmopathy. Study observations and caveats: A model of 13 V-J pairs discriminated ophthalmopathy from stable hyperthyroidism.

Researchers took RNA transcripts and amplified the TCR beta CDR3 regions from them. An initial round of RT-PCR targeting the TCR CDR3 relied on the HTBI primer set. TCRdb used MiXCR to reprocess the multiplex PCR reads, holding one entry per CDR3 protein. The data show under 300,000 distinct CDR3 sequences, roughly 15% seen once. The TCR comes from a woman aged 40 to 49 with Graves' hyperthyroidism that later progressed to Graves' ophthalmopathy. The gene calls are TRBV6-1 and TRBJ2-7; D gene uncertain. The sample comprised blood. CDR3 region: CASRGLQGYHEQYF. For the CDR3, the DNA is TGTGCCAGCAGAGGCCTGCAAGGGTACCACGAGCAGTACTTC.